These 7 T cell receptor beta chains were sequenced from one sample in a study of cytomegalovirus exposure and HLA in healthy donors (TCRdb year 2017). The library was generated by the immunoSEQ multiplex PCR assay. A mixture of 60 forward primers for TCR Vbeta segments and 13 reverse primers for TCR Jbeta segments was used in the multiplex PCR. What TCRdb holds here is the immuneACCESS table cut down to in-frame rearrangements. Part of the clones is not present; checked against another copy, under half of the missing clones reflect an unresolved V gene, and the others are unexplained. This specimen's table enumerates 190,000 or so clones. The ten largest clones add up to roughly 0.74% of the sample. Material for sequencing was PBMCs. Every receptor here comes from a boy aged 5-17 years in good health and CMV-seronegative.

The chain joins TRBV18 to TRBJ1-6; the match to TRBD1 covers 8 bases. The CDR3 extends over 15 amino acids. From germline, CDR1 is KGHSH and CDR2 LQKENI. V dropped 4 bases and J dropped 10; count of bases not matched to a gene: 9. CDR3 DNA: TGTGCCAGCTCACGAGTATTACAGGGGGACTCACCCCTCCACTTT. This translates into CASSRVLQGDSPLHF.

V is TRBV11-2 and J is TRBJ2-5; D might be TRBD2 (5 bases). Germline CDR1 reads SGHAT; CDR2 reads FQNNGV. The CDR3 is made up of 12 amino acids. Deletions cut 3 bases from V and 5 bases from J, with 7 bases between. As DNA, the CDR3 is TGTGCCAGCAGCTTCCGCGGGGAGACCCAGTACTTC. Translation: CASSFRGETQYF.

The chain links TRBV7-9 to TRBJ2-1; TRBD2 matches at 7 bases. J was trimmed by 8 bases and V by 4 bases; bases with no gene match: 5. The CDR3 consists of 13 residues. Per the germline V gene, CDR1 is SEHNR and CDR2 is FQNEAQ (reference sequence). The CDR3 nucleotides are TGTGCCAGCAGCTGGAGCGGGGCAGATGAGCAGTTCTTC. As protein: CASSWSGADEQFF. The full variable domain, completed using reference TRBV7-9 and TRBJ2-1, is DTGVSQNPRHKITKRGQNVTFRCDPISEHNRLYWYRQTLGQGPEFLTYFQNEAQLEKSRLLSDRFSAERPKGSFSTLEIQRTEQGDSAMYLCASSWSGADEQFFGPGTRLTVL.

The gene calls are TRBV5-4 and TRBJ2-1; 9 bases line up with TRBD2. Germline CDR1 and CDR2: SGHNT and YYREEE (reference sequence). The junction had 9 bases not matched to a gene; V was cut back by 3 bases and J by 2 bases. The CDR3 is 17 residues long. The CDR3 protein is CASSSQGRGGTYNEQFF. For the CDR3, the DNA is TGTGCCAGCAGCTCCCAGGGGCGGGGGGGAACCTACAATGAGCAGTTCTTC. The complete variable domain, with remaining parts taken from reference TRBV5-4 and TRBJ2-1, reads ETGVTQSPTHLIKTRGQQVTLRCSSQSGHNTVSWYQQALGQGPQFIFQYYREEENGRGNFPPRFSGLQFPNYSSELNVNALELDDSALYLCASSSQGRGGTYNEQFFGPGTRLTVL.

The rearrangement uses TRBV9 and TRBJ2-7; 9 nucleotides line up with TRBD1. V lost 0 bases, J lost 1 base, and 5 bases stayed unmatched. Germline lookup yields CDR1 SGDLS and CDR2 YYNGEE. The CDR3 sequence is 16 residues long. In DNA form, the CDR3 reads TGTGCCAGCAGCGTAGACGACAGGGGGATTTCCTACGAGCAGTACTTC. Protein sequence: CASSVDDRGISYEQYF.

This chain connects TRBV4-1 to TRBJ2-1; 9 bases line up with TRBD2. V lost 3 bases, J lost 4 bases, and 10 bases stayed unmatched. The germline gives CDR1 MGHRA, CDR2 YSYEKL. The CDR3 spans 17 residues. The CDR3 is CASSQKLSGGLYNEQFF. In DNA form, the CDR3 reads TGCGCCAGCAGCCAGAAGTTAAGCGGGGGGCTTTACAATGAGCAGTTCTTC.

The V gene is TRBV7-3, the J gene TRBJ2-7, with D tentatively TRBD2 (5 bases). Germline lookup yields CDR1 SGHTA and CDR2 FQGTGA. The CDR3 extends over 13 amino acids. V lost 3 bases and J lost 6, with 12 bases in between. CDR3 bases: TGTGCCAGCAGCTTCAATCCGGGGAGCGAGCAGTACTTC. This sequence encodes CASSFNPGSEQYF.